The 23 T cell receptor beta chains given below trace back to one sample, sequenced in a study of control samples from healthy donors and cancer patients. The assay was immunoSEQ multiplex PCR, and TCRdb's table has in-frame clones only and misses some. The sample gives fewer than 25,000 clones, roughly 83% of which show up once; 25% to 30% is in the top ten. What was sequenced was PBMCs. These receptors came from a man between 60 and 75 years old with head and neck cancer.

This rearrangement joins TRBV21-1 to TRBJ1-2. TRBV21-1 is annotated as a pseudogene. The CDR3 consists of 15 residues. DNA of the CDR3: TGTGCCAGCAGCAGTCCTACCGGGACCGCCTATGGCTACACCTTC. This translates into CASSSPTGTAYGYTF.

A few counts support this clone. The chain joins TRBV6-5 to TRBJ1-2; D is possibly TRBD1 (6 bases). Germline V CDR1 and CDR2: MNHEY, SVGAGI. V gave up 0 bases and J gave up 2 bases, with 7 bases separating them. The CDR3 sequence is 14 residues long. Here the CDR3 DNA reads TGTGCCAGCAGTTACTCTGGACAGAACTATGGCTACACCTTC. It specifies CASSYSGQNYGYTF.

This chain connects TRBV6-5 to TRBJ1-1; tentatively, D is TRBD1 (5 bases). CDR3 length: 13 amino acids. Trimming took off 9 bases at V and 4 bases at J, with 15 bases between the two ends. CDR1 is MNHEY, CDR2 SVGAGI, per germline. The CDR3 nucleotides read TGTGCCAGTCTCAGGGCCAGAGGCACTGAAGCTTTCTTT. Its protein is CASLRARGTEAFF.

The gene calls are TRBV21-1 and TRBJ1-2; TRBD1 was called by the table and not checked on the DNA. TRBV21-1 is termed a pseudogene. The length of the CDR3 is 12 residues. The CDR3 sequence: CASSTRTDGYTF. The DNA of the CDR3 is TGTGCCAGCAGCACAAGGACAGATGGCTACACCTTC.

Concerning this clone: At one of its ends the junction is not consistent with the germline gene, which may arise from a read error. The chain combines TRBV28 with TRBJ1-2, with D possibly being TRBD1 (5 bases). The CDR3 totals 15 residues. The germline V gene encodes CDR1 MDHEN and CDR2 SYDVKM. Here the CDR3 DNA reads TGTGCCAGCAGTTACGCCCTCGGGGGATCGTATGACTACACCTTC. Encoded protein: CASSYALGGSYDYTF.

This clone was detected only once. The rearrangement joins TRBV3-1 (or the pseudogene TRBV3-2) to TRBJ2-7, with 9 bases that match TRBD1. Per germline, CDR1 LGHDT and CDR2 YNNKEL (reference sequence). The V segment lost 6 bases and the J segment 5 bases; nucleotides outside the gene matches: 5. The CDR3 extends over 13 amino acids. The CDR3 region has the DNA TGTGCCAGCAGGCTCGGACAGGGGAACGAGCAGTACTTC. It yields the protein CASRLGQGNEQYF.

The chain uses TRBV7-2 and TRBJ2-3, with D possibly being TRBD1 or TRBD2 (6 bases each). From germline, CDR1 is SGHTA and CDR2 FQGNSA. V was pared by 4 bases and J by 3 bases, with 14 bases between. The CDR3 is 15 amino acids. The DNA for the CDR3 is TGTGCCAGCAGCTCTCACCCGGGGGCGACAGATACGCAGTATTTT. Translated, it gives CASSSHPGATDTQYF.

The genes are TRBV11-3 and TRBJ1-4; 7 nucleotides match TRBD1. The CDR3 length is 14 residues. The ends lost 4 bases at V and 10 bases at J; junction bases unmatched: 9. Per germline, CDR1 SGHNT and CDR2 YENEEA. CDR3 sequence (DNA): TGTGCCAGCAGCTCGACAGGGAGAGGGGGAAAACTGTTTTTT. This translates into CASSSTGRGGKLFF. Drawing the rest from reference TRBV11-3 and TRBJ1-4, the complete variable domain is EAGVVQSPRYKIIEKKQPVAFWCNPISGHNTLYWYLQNLGQGPELLIRYENEEAVDDSQLPKDRFSAERLKGVDSTLKIQPAELGDSAVYLCASSSTGRGGKLFFGSGTQLSVL.

The chain joins TRBV2 to TRBJ2-3; maybe TRBD1 (6 bases). The V and J ends lost 8 bases and 6 bases respectively, with 15 bases between them. The germline CDR1 and CDR2 sequences are SNHLY and FYNNEI. The CDR3 contains 13 residues. The CDR3 reads CASYGRGQDTQYF. CDR3 coding DNA: TGTGCCAGCTATGGCCGCGGACAGGATACGCAGTATTTT.

V usage is TRBV7-2 and J usage is TRBJ2-5; D remains ambiguous. V shed 3 bases and J shed 5 bases, with 13 bases lying between them. There are 14 residues in the CDR3. Germline CDR1 and CDR2: SGHTA and FQGNSA. CDR3 amino acids: CASSFLTGGETQYF. The CDR3 DNA follows: TGTGCCAGCAGCTTCTTGACGGGTGGGGAGACCCAGTACTTC.

The chain links TRBV10-2 to TRBJ2-7, with D perhaps TRBD2 (5 bases). The V gene lost 3 bases and the J gene lost 4 bases, with 10 bases spanning the gap. This CDR3 is built from 13 residues. Germline V CDR1 and CDR2: WSHSY, SAAADI. CDR3 nucleotide sequence: TGCGCCAGCAGTGACCCACGGGGTTACGAGCAGTACTTC. Amino acids: CASSDPRGYEQYF.

This clone occurred once. The chain joins TRBV5-6 to TRBJ1-1; D uncertain. V was trimmed by 0 bases and J by 1 base, leaving 4 bases between them. Germline CDR1 and CDR2: SGHDT and YYEEEE. The CDR3 loop spans 13 amino acids. As DNA, the CDR3 is TGTGCCAGCAGCTTGGGCGGGAACACTGAAGCTTTCTTT. It specifies CASSLGGNTEAFF.

V gene TRBV7-9 combines with J gene TRBJ2-1; D is possibly TRBD1 or TRBD2 (5 bases each). The CDR3 has 19 amino acids. Trimming removed 0 bases at V and 6 bases at J, with 24 bases between. CDR1 is SEHNR, CDR2 FQNEAQ, per germline (reference sequence). DNA for the CDR3: TGTGCCAGCAGCTTAGCTGGGTGGGACCCCCAAACGAGTCCCAATGAGCAGTTCTTC. It encodes CASSLAGWDPQTSPNEQFF.

This chain links TRBV19 with TRBJ2-1, with 8 nucleotides matching TRBD2. J gave up 8 bases and V 7 bases, and 13 bases lay outside the gene matches. There are 15 residues in the CDR3. Per the germline V gene, CDR1 is LNHDA and CDR2 is SQIVND (reference sequence). CDR3 loop: CASNLREGLSYEQFF. DNA for the CDR3: TGTGCCAGTAATTTACGGGAGGGCCTTTCTTATGAGCAGTTCTTC.

CDR3 region: CASSPRQSNEQYF. In nucleotides, the CDR3 is TGTGCCAGCAGCCCAAGACAGTCCAACGAGCAGTACTTC. The V gene is TRBV7-2, the J gene TRBJ2-7; possible D gene TRBD1, 5 bases. The germline V gene encodes CDR1 SGHTA and CDR2 FQGNSA. Trimming pared 5 bases from V and 5 bases from J, leaving 13 bases between. This CDR3 comprises 13 residues.

The chain joins TRBV7-2 to TRBJ2-1, with a weak D call TRBD1 (5 bases). This CDR3 is 15 amino acids long. With 0 bases removed from V and 0 bases from J, the gap between germline ends came to 6 bases. Germline V gives CDR1 SGHTA, CDR2 FQGNSA. The CDR3 protein is CASSLAGVSYNEQFF. The DNA for the CDR3 is TGTGCCAGCAGCTTAGCAGGGGTCTCCTACAATGAGCAGTTCTTC.

The J gene is TRBJ1-5, the V gene TRBV2; a possible D gene is TRBD1 (6 bases). Germline V gene sequence: CDR1 SNHLY, CDR2 FYNNEI. Trimming pared 1 base from V and 2 bases from J, leaving 12 bases between. The CDR3 is 16 amino acids. The CDR3 protein is CASSEEGGWGNQPQHF. CDR3 coding DNA: TGTGCCAGCAGTGAAGAAGGGGGTTGGGGCAATCAGCCCCAGCATTTT.

J is TRBJ2-3 and V is TRBV9, with D possibly TRBD2 on 5 matching bases. CDR1 and CDR2 (germline): SGDLS, YYNGEE. The CDR3 loop spans 15 amino acids. Trimming took 0 bases from V and 0 from J, leaving 8 bases between them. The CDR3 spells CASSVGADSTDTQYF. The DNA of the CDR3 is TGTGCCAGCAGCGTAGGAGCGGATAGCACAGATACGCAGTATTTT.

The gene calls are TRBV5-1 and TRBJ2-1, with 7 bases identical to TRBD1. The V segment lost 2 bases and the J segment 2 bases; nucleotides outside the gene matches: 4. CDR1 is SGHRS, CDR2 YFSETQ, per germline. The CDR3 is 15 residues long. CDR3 region: CASSFATGAYNEQFF. CDR3 sequence (DNA): TGCGCCAGCAGCTTCGCTACAGGGGCCTACAATGAGCAGTTCTTC. The variable domain in full, completed from reference TRBV5-1 and TRBJ2-1, reads KAGVTQTPRYLIKTRGQQVTLSCSPISGHRSVSWYQQTPGQGLQFLFEYFSETQRNKGNFPGRFSGRQFSNSRSEMNVSTLELGDSALYLCASSFATGAYNEQFFGPGTRLTVL.

This clone was seen only a few times. The chain employs TRBV27 and TRBJ2-7; TRBD1 matches 7 bases. Germline CDR1 MNHEY, CDR2 SMNVEV (reference sequence). V lost 5 bases to trimming and J lost 9 bases; unmatched junction nucleotides: 7. The CDR3 covers 12 residues. The CDR3 nucleotides read TGTGCCAGCAGTACGTCAGGGGGTGGGCAGTACTTC. It yields the protein CASSTSGGGQYF.

This clone has a single count. CDR3 DNA sequence: TGTGCCAGTAGTATTGTCAAGAACACTGAAGCTTTCTTT. Encoded protein: CASSIVKNTEAFF. The chain joins TRBV19 to TRBJ1-1; D is unclear. The CDR3 is made up of 13 amino acids. Deletions cut 3 bases from V and 1 base from J, with 6 bases between. Germline V gives CDR1 LNHDA, CDR2 SQIVND (reference sequence).

The rearrangement links TRBV11-3 to TRBJ1-6, with D possibly matching TRBD1 (5 bases). The CDR3 runs to 14 residues. Germline V lookup: CDR1 SGHNT, CDR2 YENEEA. Between the trimmed V and J ends, which lost 5 bases and 10 bases, there was a span of 15 bases. As DNA, the CDR3 is TGTGCCAGCAGCCCCCGGGACTCCAGATCACCCCTCCACTTT. Translation gives CASSPRDSRSPLHF.

This sequence joins TRBV7-2 and TRBJ2-1; D is possibly TRBD1 (6 bases). Trimming left V 1 base short and J 9 bases short, with 16 bases between. Germline V lookup: CDR1 SGHTA, CDR2 FQGNSA. The CDR3 loop spans 15 amino acids. In nucleotides, the CDR3 is TGTGCCAGCAGCTTAGTCTGGCAGGGGAGTGGTGAGCAGTTCTTC. Its protein product is CASSLVWQGSGEQFF.